The T cell receptor beta chain described here comes from a study of CD8+ T cells in alopecia areata. In regard to this clone: Other DNA sequences within the sample encode an identical CDR3.

This CDR3 has 11 residues. Germline V gene lookup returns CDR1 SGHRS and CDR2 YFSETQ. Trimming left V 3 bases short and J 0 bases short, with 0 bases between. Extraction of RNA preceded its reverse transcription into cDNA, which served as the sequencing template. Profiling relied on immunoSEQ multiplex PCR, and the TCRdb table lists in-frame clones only, not all of them. The table includes 150,000 or so clones, about 54% detected once. The chain links TRBV5-1 to TRBJ2-5; D is unresolved. Sequences were obtained from CD4+ T cells sorted from blood. This sequence was found in a human donor in good health. Here the CDR3 DNA reads TGCGCCAGCAGCTACCAAGAGACCCAGTACTTC. It is translated as CASSYQETQYF. The complete variable domain, with remaining parts taken from reference TRBV5-1 and TRBJ2-5, reads KAGVTQTPRYLIKTRGQQVTLSCSPISGHRSVSWYQQTPGQGLQFLFEYFSETQRNKGNFPGRFSGRQFSNSRSEMNVSTLELGDSALYLCASSYQETQYFGPGTRLLVL.